This T cell receptor beta chain was recorded in a study of human T cells and chemical hapten exposure. Study details: It was small differences in pooled library volume that mainly caused per-sample TCR yields to vary.

This clonotype has a handful of counts. Per germline, CDR1 SQVTM and CDR2 ANQGSEA. CDR3 size: 13 residues. The V end lost 3 bases, the J end lost 2 bases, and 9 bases lay between the germline ends. TCRdb redid the calling of the RACE reads with MiXCR, one entry per CDR3 protein. This sample yields under 45,000 distinct CDR3 sequences, of which under 13% are seen a single time; roughly 27% belongs to the top ten. Sample time point: pre-sensitization, week 0. This sample's treatment: therapeutic diphenylcyclopropenone sensitization with weekly scalp DPC. Unfractionated whole blood served as the source for total RNA extraction. Alopecia patients, 18 to 70 years old and DPC-suitable, served as donors.

This TCR was sampled from a man between 45 and 60 years old with alopecia areata. Some clones in this sample may be carry-over from other donors' samples. The sample consisted of whole blood, taken in connection with sensitization to the hapten diphenylcyclopropenone (DPC). This rearrangement joins TRBV29-1 to TRBJ2-3; D call uncertain. The CDR3 DNA is TGCAGCGTTGACGAAGGTAACACAGATACGCAGTATTTT. Translating gives CSVDEGNTDTQYF.